The 2 T cell receptor beta chains given below trace back to one sample, sequenced in a study of blood T cells in healthy people across ages. Primers used in a second PCR of roughly 6 to 11 cycles were a sample-barcoded 5' primer and a J-beta primer mix. TCRdb analysed the 5' RACE reads with MiXCR anew, one entry per CDR3 protein. The table shows some 1,800,000 distinct CDR3 sequences, with about 39% occurring only once. Sequenced: blood. The receptors come from a human donor in good health.

The chain uses TRBV12-3 or TRBV12-4 and TRBJ2-3; TRBD1 agrees at 8 bases. CDR3 length: 14 residues. The V gene end was trimmed by 8 bases and the J gene end by 4 bases; junction bases not matched to a gene: 8. The chain's CDR3 is CASSRTGKADTQYF. In DNA form, the CDR3 reads TGTGCCAGCTCTCGGACAGGGAAGGCAGATACGCAGTATTTT.

This clonotype was seen more than once but under ten times. This sequence joins TRBV11-1 and TRBJ1-1; unclear D gene. Per germline, CDR1 SGHAT and CDR2 FQDESV (reference sequence). V was pared by 6 bases and J by 5 bases, with 16 bases between. This CDR3 has 14 residues. For the CDR3, the DNA is TGTGCCAGCAGACCACCCGGGGAAGGGACTGAAGCTTTCTTT. Amino acid sequence: CASRPPGEGTEAFF.